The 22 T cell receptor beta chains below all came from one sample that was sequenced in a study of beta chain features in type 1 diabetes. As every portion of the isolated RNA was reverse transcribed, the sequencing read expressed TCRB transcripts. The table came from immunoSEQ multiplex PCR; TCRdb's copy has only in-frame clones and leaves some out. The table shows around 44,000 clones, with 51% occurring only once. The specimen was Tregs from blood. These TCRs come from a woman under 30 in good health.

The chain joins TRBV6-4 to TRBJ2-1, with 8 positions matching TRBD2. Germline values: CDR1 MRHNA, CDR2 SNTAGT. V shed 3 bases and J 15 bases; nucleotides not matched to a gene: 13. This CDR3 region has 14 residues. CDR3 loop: CASSESHGRAERFF. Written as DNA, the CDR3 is TGTGCCAGCAGTGAAAGTCACGGGAGGGCCGAGAGGTTCTTC.

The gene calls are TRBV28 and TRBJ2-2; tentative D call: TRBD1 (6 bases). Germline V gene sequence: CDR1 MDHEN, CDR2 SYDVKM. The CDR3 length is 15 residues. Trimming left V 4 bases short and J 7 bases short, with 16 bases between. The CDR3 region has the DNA TGTGCCAGCAGTTCTCATCAGGGGTTGGGCGGGGAGCTGTTTTTT. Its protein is CASSSHQGLGGELFF.

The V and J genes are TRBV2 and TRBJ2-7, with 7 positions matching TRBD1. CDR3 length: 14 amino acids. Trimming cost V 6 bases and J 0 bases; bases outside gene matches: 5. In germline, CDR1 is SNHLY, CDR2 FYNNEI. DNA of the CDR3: TGTGCCAGCAGCTACAGGGGTACCTCCTACGAGCAGTACTTC. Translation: CASSYRGTSYEQYF.

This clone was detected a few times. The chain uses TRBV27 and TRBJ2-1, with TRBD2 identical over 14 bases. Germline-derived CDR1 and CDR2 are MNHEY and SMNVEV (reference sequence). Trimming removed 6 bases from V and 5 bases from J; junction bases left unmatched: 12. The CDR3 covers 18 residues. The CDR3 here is CASSSIMGLAGVNNEQFF. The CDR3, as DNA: TGTGCCAGCAGCTCCATAATGGGACTAGCGGGAGTAAACAATGAGCAGTTCTTC.

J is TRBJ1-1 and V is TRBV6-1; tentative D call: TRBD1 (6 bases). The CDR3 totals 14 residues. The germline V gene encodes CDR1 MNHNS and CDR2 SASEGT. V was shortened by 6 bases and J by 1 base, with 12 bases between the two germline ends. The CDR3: CASRGTYPNTEAFF. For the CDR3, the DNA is TGTGCCAGCAGGGGGACATACCCGAACACTGAAGCTTTCTTT.

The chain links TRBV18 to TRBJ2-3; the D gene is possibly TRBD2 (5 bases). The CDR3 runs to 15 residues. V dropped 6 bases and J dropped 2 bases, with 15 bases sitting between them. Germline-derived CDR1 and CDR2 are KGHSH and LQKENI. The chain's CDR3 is CASSPRTGNTDTQYF. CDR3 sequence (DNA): TGTGCCAGCTCTCCTAGGACTGGGAACACAGATACGCAGTATTTT.

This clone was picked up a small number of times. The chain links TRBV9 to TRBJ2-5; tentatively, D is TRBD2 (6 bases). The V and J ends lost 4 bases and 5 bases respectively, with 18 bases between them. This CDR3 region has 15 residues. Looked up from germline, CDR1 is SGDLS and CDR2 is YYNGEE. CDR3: CASSPGTGLVETQYF. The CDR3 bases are TGTGCCAGCAGCCCGGGGACGGGACTGGTGGAGACCCAGTACTTC.

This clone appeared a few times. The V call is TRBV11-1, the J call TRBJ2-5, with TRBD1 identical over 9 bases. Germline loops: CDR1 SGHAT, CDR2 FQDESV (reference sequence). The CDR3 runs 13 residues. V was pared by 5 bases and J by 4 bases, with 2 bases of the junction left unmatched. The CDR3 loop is CASSRQGGETQYF. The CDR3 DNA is TGTGCCAGCAGCCGACAGGGGGGAGAGACCCAGTACTTC. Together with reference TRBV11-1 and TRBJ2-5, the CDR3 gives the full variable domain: EAEVAQSPRYKITEKSQAVAFWCDPISGHATLYWYRQILGQGPELLVQFQDESVVDDSQLPKDRFSAERLKGVDSTLKIQPAELGDSAMYLCASSRQGGETQYFGPGTRLLVL.

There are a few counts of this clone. CDR3 DNA sequence: TGTGCCAGCAGTACCCGCGGGGGTCCCGGGGAGCTGTTTTTT. Translating it yields CASSTRGGPGELFF. The chain links TRBV6-1 to TRBJ2-2, with 7 bases fitting TRBD2. The V and J ends lost 5 bases and 6 bases, in that order; junction bases with no gene match: 6. In germline, CDR1 is MNHNS, CDR2 SASEGT. This CDR3 is built from 14 residues.

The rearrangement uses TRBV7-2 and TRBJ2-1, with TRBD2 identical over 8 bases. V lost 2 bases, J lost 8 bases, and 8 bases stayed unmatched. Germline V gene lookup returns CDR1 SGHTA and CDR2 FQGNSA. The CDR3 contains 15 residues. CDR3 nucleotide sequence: TGTGCCAGCAGCTTAAATACGGGAGGGGGGGATGAGCAGTTCTTC. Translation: CASSLNTGGGDEQFF.

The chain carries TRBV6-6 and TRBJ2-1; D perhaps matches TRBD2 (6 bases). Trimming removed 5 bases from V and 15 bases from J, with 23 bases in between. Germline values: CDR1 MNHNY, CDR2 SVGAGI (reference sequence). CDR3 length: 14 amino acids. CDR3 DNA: TGTGCCAGCAGTCCGGACCCGAGAAGCGGAGGGTGGTTCTTC. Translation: CASSPDPRSGGWFF.

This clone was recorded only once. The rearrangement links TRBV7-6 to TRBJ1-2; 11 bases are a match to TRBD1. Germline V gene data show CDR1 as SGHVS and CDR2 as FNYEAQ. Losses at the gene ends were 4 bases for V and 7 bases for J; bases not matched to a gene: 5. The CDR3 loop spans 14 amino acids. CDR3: CASSYGQGAGGYTF. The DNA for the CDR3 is TGTGCCAGCAGCTACGGACAGGGGGCTGGTGGCTACACCTTC. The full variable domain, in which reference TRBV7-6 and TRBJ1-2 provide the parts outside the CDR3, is GAGVSQSPRYKVTKRGQDVALRCDPISGHVSLYWYRQALGQGPEFLTYFNYEAQQDKSGLPNDRFSAERPEGSISTLTIQRTEQRDSAMYRCASSYGQGAGGYTFGSGTRLTVV.

The CDR3 DNA is TGTGCCAGCAGTCGACGCGACAGTTCCTACGAGCAGTACTTC. It specifies CASSRRDSSYEQYF. The chain is built from TRBV6-5 and TRBJ2-7, with D perhaps TRBD1 (5 bases). Germline CDR1 reads MNHEY; CDR2 reads SVGAGI. V lost 5 bases to trimming and J lost 1 base, with 12 bases between them. This CDR3 has 14 amino acids.

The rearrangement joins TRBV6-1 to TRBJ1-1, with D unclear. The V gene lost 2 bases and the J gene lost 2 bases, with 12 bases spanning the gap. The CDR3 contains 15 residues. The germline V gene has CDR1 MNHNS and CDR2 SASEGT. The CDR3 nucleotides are TGTGCCAGCAGTGAAACCCACCTTAGAAACACTGAAGCTTTCTTT. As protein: CASSETHLRNTEAFF.

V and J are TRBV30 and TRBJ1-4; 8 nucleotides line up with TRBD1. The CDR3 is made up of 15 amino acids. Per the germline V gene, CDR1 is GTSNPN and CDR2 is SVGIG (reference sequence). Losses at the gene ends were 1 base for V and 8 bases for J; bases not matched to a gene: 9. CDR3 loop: CAWSGGQGIREKLFF. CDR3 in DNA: TGTGCCTGGAGTGGAGGACAGGGCATACGGGAAAAACTGTTTTTT.

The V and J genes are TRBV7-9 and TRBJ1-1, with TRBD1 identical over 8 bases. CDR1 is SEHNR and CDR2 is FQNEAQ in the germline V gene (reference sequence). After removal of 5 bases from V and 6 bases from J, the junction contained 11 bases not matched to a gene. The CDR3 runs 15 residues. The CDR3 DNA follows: TGTGCCAGCAGCCCAGGACAGGGCGGCTTGCCTGAAGCTTTCTTT. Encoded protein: CASSPGQGGLPEAFF.

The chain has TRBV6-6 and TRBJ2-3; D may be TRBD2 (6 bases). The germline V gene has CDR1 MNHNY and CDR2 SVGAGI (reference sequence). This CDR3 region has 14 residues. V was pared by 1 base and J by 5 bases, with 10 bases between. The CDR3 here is CASSYYGSGDTQYF. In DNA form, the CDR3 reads TGTGCCAGCAGTTACTACGGGAGCGGAGATACGCAGTATTTT.

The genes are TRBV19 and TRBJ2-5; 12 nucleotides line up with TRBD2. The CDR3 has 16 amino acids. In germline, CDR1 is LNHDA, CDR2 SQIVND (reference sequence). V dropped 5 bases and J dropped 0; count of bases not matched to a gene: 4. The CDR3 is CASSQGLAGYQETQYF. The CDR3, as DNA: TGTGCCAGTAGTCAGGGACTAGCGGGCTACCAAGAGACCCAGTACTTC.

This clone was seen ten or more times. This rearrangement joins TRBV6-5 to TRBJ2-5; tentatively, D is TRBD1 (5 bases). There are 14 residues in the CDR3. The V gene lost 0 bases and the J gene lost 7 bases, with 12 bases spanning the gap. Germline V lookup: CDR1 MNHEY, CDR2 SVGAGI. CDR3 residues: CASSYSDSSRTQYF. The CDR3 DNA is TGTGCCAGCAGTTACTCAGACAGTTCCCGGACCCAGTACTTC.

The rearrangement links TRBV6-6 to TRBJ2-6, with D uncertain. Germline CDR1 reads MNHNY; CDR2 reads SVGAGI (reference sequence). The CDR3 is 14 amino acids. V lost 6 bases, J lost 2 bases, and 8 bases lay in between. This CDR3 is CASSLRTGANVLTF. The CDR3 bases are TGTGCCAGCAGCCTACGAACTGGGGCCAACGTCCTGACTTTC.

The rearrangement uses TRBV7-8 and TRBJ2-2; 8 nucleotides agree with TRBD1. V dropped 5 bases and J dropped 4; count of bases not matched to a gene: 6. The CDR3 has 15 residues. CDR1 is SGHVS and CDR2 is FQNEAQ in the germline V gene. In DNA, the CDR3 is TGTGCCAGCAGCCCCGGGACAGGTAGCACCGGGGAGCTGTTTTTT. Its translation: CASSPGTGSTGELFF.

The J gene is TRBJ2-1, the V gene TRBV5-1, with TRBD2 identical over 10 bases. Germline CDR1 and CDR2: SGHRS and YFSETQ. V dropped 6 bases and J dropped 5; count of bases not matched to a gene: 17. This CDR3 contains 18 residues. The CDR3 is CASTLTPSGRTPHNEQFF. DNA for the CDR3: TGCGCCAGCACCCTTACCCCTAGCGGGAGAACCCCCCACAATGAGCAGTTCTTC.